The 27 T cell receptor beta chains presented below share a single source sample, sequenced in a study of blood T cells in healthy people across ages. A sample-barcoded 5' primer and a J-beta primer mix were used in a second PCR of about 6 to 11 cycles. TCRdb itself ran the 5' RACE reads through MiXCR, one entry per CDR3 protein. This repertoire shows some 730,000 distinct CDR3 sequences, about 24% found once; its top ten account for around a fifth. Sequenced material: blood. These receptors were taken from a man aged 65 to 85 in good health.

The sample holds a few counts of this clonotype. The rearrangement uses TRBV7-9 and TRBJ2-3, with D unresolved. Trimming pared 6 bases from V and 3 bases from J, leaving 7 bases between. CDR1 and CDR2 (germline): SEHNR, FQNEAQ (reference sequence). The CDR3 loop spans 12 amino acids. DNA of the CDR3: TGTGCCAGCAGACCCTTTACAGATACGCAGTATTTT. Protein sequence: CASRPFTDTQYF.

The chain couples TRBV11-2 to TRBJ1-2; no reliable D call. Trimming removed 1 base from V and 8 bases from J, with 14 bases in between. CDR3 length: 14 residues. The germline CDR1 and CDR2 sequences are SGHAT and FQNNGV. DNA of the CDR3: TGTGCCAGCAGCTTAGGGGAGGTCAGAGGGGGCTACACCTTC. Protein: CASSLGEVRGGYTF.

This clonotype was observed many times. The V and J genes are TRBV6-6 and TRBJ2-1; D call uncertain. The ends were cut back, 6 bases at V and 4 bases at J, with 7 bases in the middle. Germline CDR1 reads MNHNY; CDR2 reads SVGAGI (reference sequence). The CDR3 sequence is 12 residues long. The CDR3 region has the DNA TGTGCCAGCAGAGACGGGTACAATGAGCAGTTCTTC. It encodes CASRDGYNEQFF.

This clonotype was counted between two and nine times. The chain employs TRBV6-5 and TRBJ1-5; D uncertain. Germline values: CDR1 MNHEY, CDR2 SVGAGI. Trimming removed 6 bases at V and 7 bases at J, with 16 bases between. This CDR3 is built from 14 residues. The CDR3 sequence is CASSIVGFGQPQHF. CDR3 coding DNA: TGTGCCAGCAGCATAGTCGGTTTCGGCCAGCCCCAGCATTTT.

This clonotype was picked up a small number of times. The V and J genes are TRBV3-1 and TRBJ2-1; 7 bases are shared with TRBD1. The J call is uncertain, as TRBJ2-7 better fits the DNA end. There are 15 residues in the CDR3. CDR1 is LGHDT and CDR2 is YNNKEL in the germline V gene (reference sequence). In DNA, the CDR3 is TGTGCCAGCAGCCAAGACCTGACAGGGTCCTACGAGCAGTACGTC. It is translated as CASSQDLTGSYEQYV.

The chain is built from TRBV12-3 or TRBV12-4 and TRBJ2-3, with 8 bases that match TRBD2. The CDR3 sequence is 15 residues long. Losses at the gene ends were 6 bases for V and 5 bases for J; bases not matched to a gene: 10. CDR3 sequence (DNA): TGTGCCAGCAGACCTCAAGCGGGAGTCGTAGATACGCAGTATTTT. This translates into CASRPQAGVVDTQYF.

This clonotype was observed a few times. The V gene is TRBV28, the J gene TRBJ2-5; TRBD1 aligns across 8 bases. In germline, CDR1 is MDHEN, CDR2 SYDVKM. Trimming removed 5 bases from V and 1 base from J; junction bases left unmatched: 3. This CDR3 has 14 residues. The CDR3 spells CASSITGGQETQYF. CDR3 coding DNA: TGTGCCAGCAGTATAACAGGGGGCCAAGAGACCCAGTACTTC. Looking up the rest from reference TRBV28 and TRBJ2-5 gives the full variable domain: DVKVTQSSRYLVKRTGEKVFLECVQDMDHENMFWYRQDPGLGLRLIYFSYDVKMKEKGDIPEGYSVSREKKERFSLILESASTNQTSMYLCASSITGGQETQYFGPGTRLLVL.

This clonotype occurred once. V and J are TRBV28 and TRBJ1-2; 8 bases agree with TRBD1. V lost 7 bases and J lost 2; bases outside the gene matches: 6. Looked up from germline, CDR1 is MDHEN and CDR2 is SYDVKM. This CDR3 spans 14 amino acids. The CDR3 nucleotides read TGTGCCAGCATGGTCAGACAGGGGAACTATGGCTACACCTTC. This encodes CASMVRQGNYGYTF.

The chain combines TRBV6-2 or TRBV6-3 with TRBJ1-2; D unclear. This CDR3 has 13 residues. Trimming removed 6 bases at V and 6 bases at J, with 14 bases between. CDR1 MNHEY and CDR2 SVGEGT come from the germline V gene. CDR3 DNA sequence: TGTGCCAGCAGCCCCGCGGGATTTAATGGCTACACCTTC. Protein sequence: CASSPAGFNGYTF.

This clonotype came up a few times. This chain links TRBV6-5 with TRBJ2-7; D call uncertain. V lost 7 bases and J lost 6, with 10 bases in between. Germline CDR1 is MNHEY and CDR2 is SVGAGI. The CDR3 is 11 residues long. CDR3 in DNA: TGTGCCAGCAAAGACCCCCTCGAGCAGTACTTC. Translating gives CASKDPLEQYF.

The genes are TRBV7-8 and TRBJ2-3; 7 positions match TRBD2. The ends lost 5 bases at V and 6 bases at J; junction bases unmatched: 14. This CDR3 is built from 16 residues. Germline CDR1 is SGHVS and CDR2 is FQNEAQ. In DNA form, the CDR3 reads TGTGCCAGCAGCGCGCCCTTGCGGGGGTTTGGGGATACGCAGTATTTT. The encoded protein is CASSAPLRGFGDTQYF. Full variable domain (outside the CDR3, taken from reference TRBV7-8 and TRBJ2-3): GAGVSQSPRYKVAKRGQDVALRCDPISGHVSLFWYQQALGQGPEFLTYFQNEAQLDKSGLPSDRFFAERPEGSVSTLKIQRTQQEDSAVYLCASSAPLRGFGDTQYFGPGTRLTVL.

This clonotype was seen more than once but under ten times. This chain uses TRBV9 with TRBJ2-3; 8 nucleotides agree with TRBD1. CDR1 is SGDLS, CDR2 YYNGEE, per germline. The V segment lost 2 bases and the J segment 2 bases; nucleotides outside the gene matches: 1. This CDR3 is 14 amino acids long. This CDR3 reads CASSVTGVTDTQYF. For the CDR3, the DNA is TGTGCCAGCAGCGTGACAGGGGTCACAGATACGCAGTATTTT. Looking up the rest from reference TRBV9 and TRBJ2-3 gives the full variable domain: DSGVTQTPKHLITATGQRVTLRCSPRSGDLSVYWYQQSLDQGLQFLIQYYNGEERAKGNILERFSAQQFPDLHSELNLSSLELGDSALYFCASSVTGVTDTQYFGPGTRLTVL.

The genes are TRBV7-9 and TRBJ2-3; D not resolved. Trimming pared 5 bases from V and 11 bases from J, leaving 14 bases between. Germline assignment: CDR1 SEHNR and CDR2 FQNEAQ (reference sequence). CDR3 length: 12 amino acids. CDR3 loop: CASSDLAGGQYF. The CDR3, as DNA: TGTGCCAGCAGCGACCTCGCCGGTGGGCAGTATTTT.

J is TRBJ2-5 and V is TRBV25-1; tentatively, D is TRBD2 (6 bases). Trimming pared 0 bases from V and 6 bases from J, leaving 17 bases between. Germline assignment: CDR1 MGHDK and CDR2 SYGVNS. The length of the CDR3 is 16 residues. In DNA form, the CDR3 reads TGTGCCAGCAGTGAATACCCCGGCGGGACCCTCAAGACCCAGTACTTC. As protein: CASSEYPGGTLKTQYF.

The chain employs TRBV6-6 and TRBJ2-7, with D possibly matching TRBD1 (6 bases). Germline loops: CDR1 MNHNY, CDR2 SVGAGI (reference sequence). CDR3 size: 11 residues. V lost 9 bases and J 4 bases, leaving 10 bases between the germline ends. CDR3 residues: CASARGYEQYV. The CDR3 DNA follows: TGTGCCAGTGCCAGGGGTTACGAGCAGTACGTC.

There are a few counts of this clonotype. CDR3 residues: CASRDSANQPQHF. The DNA for the CDR3 is TGTGCCAGCAGGGACAGCGCAAATCAGCCCCAGCATTTT. The rearrangement uses TRBV6-1 and TRBJ1-5, with D possibly matching TRBD1 (6 bases). This CDR3 comprises 13 residues. Germline V gives CDR1 MNHNS, CDR2 SASEGT. The V and J ends lost 6 bases and 4 bases respectively, with 10 bases between them.

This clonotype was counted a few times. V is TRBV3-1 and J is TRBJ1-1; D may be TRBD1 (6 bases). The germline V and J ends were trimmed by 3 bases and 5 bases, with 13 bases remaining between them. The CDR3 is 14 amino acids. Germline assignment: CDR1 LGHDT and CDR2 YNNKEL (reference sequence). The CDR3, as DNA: TGTGCCAGCAGCCAGAAGGCCCAGGGGACTGAAGCTTTCTTT. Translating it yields CASSQKAQGTEAFF.

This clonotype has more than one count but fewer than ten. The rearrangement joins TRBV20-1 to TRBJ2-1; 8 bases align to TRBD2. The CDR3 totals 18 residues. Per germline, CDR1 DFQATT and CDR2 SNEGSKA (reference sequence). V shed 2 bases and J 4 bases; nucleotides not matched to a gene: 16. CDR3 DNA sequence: TGCAGTGCTAGAATTGGGAGTAGCGGGGCCGAAATTTACAATGAGCAGTTCTTC. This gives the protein CSARIGSSGAEIYNEQFF.

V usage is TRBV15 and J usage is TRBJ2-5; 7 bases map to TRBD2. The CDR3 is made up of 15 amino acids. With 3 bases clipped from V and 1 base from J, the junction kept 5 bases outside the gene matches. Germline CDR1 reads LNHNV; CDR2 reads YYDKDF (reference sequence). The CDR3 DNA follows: TGTGCCACCAGCAGGAGAGCGGGGCCCCAAGAGACCCAGTACTTC. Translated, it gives CATSRRAGPQETQYF.

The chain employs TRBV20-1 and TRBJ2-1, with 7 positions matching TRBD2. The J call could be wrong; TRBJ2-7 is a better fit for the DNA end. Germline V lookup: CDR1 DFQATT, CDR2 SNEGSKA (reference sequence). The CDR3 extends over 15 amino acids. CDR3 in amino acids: CSVPIGLVPVYEQYV. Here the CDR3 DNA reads TGCAGTGTCCCGATCGGACTAGTCCCTGTCTACGAGCAGTACGTC.

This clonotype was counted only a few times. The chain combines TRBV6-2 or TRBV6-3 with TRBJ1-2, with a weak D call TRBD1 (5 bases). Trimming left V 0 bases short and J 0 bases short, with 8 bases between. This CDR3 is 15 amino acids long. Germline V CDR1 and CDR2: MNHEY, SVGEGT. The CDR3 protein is CASSYSTGPNYGYTF. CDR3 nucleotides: TGTGCCAGCAGTTACTCAACGGGACCTAACTATGGCTACACCTTC.

CDR3 nucleotide sequence: TGTGCCAGCAGCTTATCTCACAGTAGGAATGAAAAACTGTTTTTT. Translating it yields CASSLSHSRNEKLFF. The chain links TRBV7-2 to TRBJ1-4; D gene uncertain. Germline loops: CDR1 SGHTA, CDR2 FQGNSA. Trimming stripped 2 bases from V and 5 bases from J, with 12 bases between. CDR3 length: 15 residues. The full variable domain, with the rest looked up from reference TRBV7-2 and TRBJ1-4, is GAGVSQSPSNKVTEKGKDVELRCDPISGHTALYWYRQSLGQGLEFLIYFQGNSAPDKSGLPSDRFSAERTGGSVSTLTIQRTQQEDSAVYLCASSLSHSRNEKLFFGSGTQLSVL.

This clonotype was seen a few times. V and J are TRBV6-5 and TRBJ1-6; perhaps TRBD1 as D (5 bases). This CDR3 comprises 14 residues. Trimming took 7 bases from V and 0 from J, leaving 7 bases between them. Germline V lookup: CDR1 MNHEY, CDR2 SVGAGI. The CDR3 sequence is CASMGGSYNSPLHF. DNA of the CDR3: TGTGCCAGCATGGGGGGCTCCTATAATTCACCCCTCCACTTT.

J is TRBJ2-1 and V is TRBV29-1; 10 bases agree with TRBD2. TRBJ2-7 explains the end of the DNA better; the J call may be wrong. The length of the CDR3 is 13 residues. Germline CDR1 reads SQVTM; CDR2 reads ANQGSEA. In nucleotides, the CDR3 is TGCAGCGCAGATATAGCGGGAGGAGAGGAGCAGTACTTC. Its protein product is CSADIAGGEEQYF.

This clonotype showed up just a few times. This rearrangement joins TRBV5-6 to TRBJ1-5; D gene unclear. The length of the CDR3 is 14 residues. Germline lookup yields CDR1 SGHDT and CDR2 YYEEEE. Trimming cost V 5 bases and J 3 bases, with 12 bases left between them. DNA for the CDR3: TGTGCCAGCAGTTACTTCGGGCCCAATCAGCCCCAGCATTTT. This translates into CASSYFGPNQPQHF.

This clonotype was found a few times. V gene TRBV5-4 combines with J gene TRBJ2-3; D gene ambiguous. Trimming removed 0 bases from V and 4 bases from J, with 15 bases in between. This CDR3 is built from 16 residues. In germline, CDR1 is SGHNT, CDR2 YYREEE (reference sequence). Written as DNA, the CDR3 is TGTGCCAGCAGCTTGGGTTACGGCTCCCCCCCAGATACGCAGTATTTT. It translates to CASSLGYGSPPDTQYF.

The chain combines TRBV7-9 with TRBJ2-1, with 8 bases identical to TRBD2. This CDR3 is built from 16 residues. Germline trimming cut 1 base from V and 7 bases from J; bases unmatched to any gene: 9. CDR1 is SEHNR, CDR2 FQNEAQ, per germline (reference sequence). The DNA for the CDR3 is TGTGCCAGCAGCTTAGATACTAGCGGAGGGTGGAATGAGCAGTTCTTC. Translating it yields CASSLDTSGGWNEQFF.